Below, 7 T cell receptor beta chains from the same sample are listed, as sequenced in a study of OX40 agonist ivuxolimab in advanced cancers. The library was prepared using the immunoSEQ multiplex PCR assay. Entries here come from immuneACCESS through TCRdb and include only in-frame sequences with V and J called. Some clones fail to appear in such tables; in the studies checked, an unresolved V gene covers under half of the shortfall, and the cause of the remainder is unknown. The sample table lists approximately 47,000 clones, around nine tenths of them with a count of one. The ten largest clones represent about 7.8% of the sample. The sequencing here drew on CD4+ or CD8+ T cells sorted from blood, taken in a trial of the OX40 agonist ivuxolimab. The receptors were gathered from an adult with an advanced solid tumor such as melanoma, head and neck, liver or kidney cancer.

The V and J genes are TRBV19 and TRBJ2-1, with a weak D call TRBD2 (5 bases). This CDR3 comprises 15 residues. Germline V CDR1 and CDR2: LNHDA, SQIVND (reference sequence). Trimming took 5 bases from V and 1 from J, leaving 12 bases between them. CDR3 sequence reads: CASSPEGISYNEQFF. The CDR3 DNA follows: TGTGCCAGTAGTCCCGAGGGTATTTCCTACAATGAGCAGTTCTTC.

The chain employs TRBV5-4 and TRBJ1-1; 8 bases line up with TRBD1. The length of the CDR3 is 13 residues. Germline assignment: CDR1 SGHNT and CDR2 YYREEE (reference sequence). V gave up 6 bases and J gave up 5 bases; unmatched junction bases: 6. The CDR3 DNA follows: TGTGCCAGCACCAAACAGGGGGGTACTGAAGCTTTCTTT. It encodes CASTKQGGTEAFF. Filled out from reference TRBV5-4 and TRBJ1-1, the complete variable domain reads ETGVTQSPTHLIKTRGQQVTLRCSSQSGHNTVSWYQQALGQGPQFIFQYYREEENGRGNFPPRFSGLQFPNYSSELNVNALELDDSALYLCASTKQGGTEAFFGQGTRLTVV.

V and J are TRBV15 and TRBJ1-3, with D hard to call. This CDR3 has 16 residues. The V gene lost 8 bases and the J gene lost 0 bases, with 17 bases spanning the gap. Germline assignment: CDR1 LNHNV and CDR2 YYDKDF (reference sequence). CDR3 in amino acids: CATRPSGVTSGNTIYF. The CDR3, as DNA: TGTGCCACCCGTCCGAGCGGGGTGACCTCTGGAAACACCATATATTTT.

The rearrangement uses TRBV5-1 and TRBJ2-5; D may correspond to TRBD1 or TRBD2 (5 bases each). CDR1 SGHRS and CDR2 YFSETQ come from the germline V gene. The CDR3 length is 14 residues. V gave up 3 bases and J gave up 3 bases, with 12 bases separating them. The DNA of the CDR3 is TGCGCCAGCAGCTCACCTGGGGGTAAAGAGACCCAGTACTTC. Amino acids: CASSSPGGKETQYF.

The chain joins TRBV19 to TRBJ2-2, with 12 bases lining up with TRBD2. This CDR3 has 15 amino acids. The V and J ends lost 6 bases and 3 bases, in that order; junction bases with no gene match: 2. In germline, CDR1 is LNHDA, CDR2 SQIVND (reference sequence). CDR3 nucleotides: TGTGCCAGTAGAGGACTAGCGGGGTACACCGGGGAGCTGTTTTTT. As protein: CASRGLAGYTGELFF. The entire variable domain, with the rest obtained from reference TRBV19 and TRBJ2-2, is as follows: DGGITQSPKYLFRKEGQNVTLSCEQNLNHDAMYWYRQDPGQGLRLIYYSQIVNDFQKGDIAEGYSVSREKKESFPLTVTSAQKNPTAFYLCASRGLAGYTGELFFGEGSRLTVL.

V usage is TRBV15 and J usage is TRBJ1-1, with a tentative D call TRBD1 (6 bases). The CDR3 contains 14 residues. Trimming left V 2 bases short and J 1 base short, with 8 bases between. Germline CDR1 reads LNHNV; CDR2 reads YYDKDF (reference sequence). The CDR3 bases are TGTGCCACCAGCAGAAAGGGGGAGAACACTGAAGCTTTCTTT. Translation gives CATSRKGENTEAFF.

The chain's CDR3 is CASSFGRDLRTGELFF. The CDR3 coding sequence is TGTGCCAGCAGTTTCGGGAGGGACCTTCGGACCGGGGAGCTGTTTTTT. The chain combines TRBV28 with TRBJ2-2; 8 bases align to TRBD2. With 3 bases clipped from V and 5 bases from J, the junction kept 8 bases outside the gene matches. The length of the CDR3 is 16 residues. Per germline, CDR1 MDHEN and CDR2 SYDVKM.